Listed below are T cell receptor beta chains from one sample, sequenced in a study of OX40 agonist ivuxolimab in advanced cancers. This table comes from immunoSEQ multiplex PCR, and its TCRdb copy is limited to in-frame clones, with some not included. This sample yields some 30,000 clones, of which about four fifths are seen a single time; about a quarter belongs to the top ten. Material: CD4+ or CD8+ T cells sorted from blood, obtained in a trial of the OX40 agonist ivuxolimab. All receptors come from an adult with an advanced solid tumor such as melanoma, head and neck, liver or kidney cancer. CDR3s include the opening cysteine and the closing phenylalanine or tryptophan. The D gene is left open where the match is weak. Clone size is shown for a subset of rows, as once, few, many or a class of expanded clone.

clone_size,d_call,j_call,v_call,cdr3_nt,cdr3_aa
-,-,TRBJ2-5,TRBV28,TGTGCCAGCAGTTTATTGGCGGGGCCAGAGACCCAGTACTTC,CASSLLAGPETQYF
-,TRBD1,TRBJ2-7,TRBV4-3,TGCGCCAGCAGCCAAGGGACAGGGACCTACGAGCAGTACTTC,CASSQGTGTYEQYF
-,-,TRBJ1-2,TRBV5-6,TGTGCCAGCAGCCCGCAGGGGTGGGGGACCTACACCTTC,CASSPQGWGTYTF
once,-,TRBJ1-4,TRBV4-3,TGCGCCAGCAGCCAAGATCCGCAGACTGGTAATGAAAAACTGTTTTTT,CASSQDPQTGNEKLFF
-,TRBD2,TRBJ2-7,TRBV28,TGTGCCAGCAGTTTTCTAGCGGGGGACGAGCAGTACTTC,CASSFLAGDEQYF
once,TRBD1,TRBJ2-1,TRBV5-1,TGCGCCAGCAGCTCGACAGGGTCCTACAATGAGCAGTTCTTC,CASSSTGSYNEQFF
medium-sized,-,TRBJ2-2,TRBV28,TGTGCCAGCAGTCCAAGGAGAAGGGCGGGAACCGGGGAGCTGTTTTTT,CASSPRRRAGTGELFF
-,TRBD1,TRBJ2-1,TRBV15,TGTGCCACCAGCAGAGCGACAGGGATCTACAATGAGCAGTTCTTC,CATSRATGIYNEQFF
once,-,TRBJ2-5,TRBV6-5,TGTGCCAGCAGTTACTCGAGACAGCAAGAGACCCAGTACTTC,CASSYSRQQETQYF
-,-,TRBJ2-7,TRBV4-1,TGCGCCAGCAGCCAAGGGCCCTACGAGCAGTACTTC,CASSQGPYEQYF
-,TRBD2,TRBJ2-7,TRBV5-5,TGTGCCAGCAGCTTTGGAGGGAGGGCCGACGAGCAGTACTTC,CASSFGGRADEQYF
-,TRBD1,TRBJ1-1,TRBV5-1,TGCGCCAGCAGTCAAAAGACAGGGGGACGGACTGAAGCTTTCTTT,CASSQKTGGRTEAFF
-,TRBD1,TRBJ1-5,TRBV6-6,TGTGCCAGCAGCGGACAGGCCGGGGGTCAGCCCCAGCATTTT,CASSGQAGGQPQHF
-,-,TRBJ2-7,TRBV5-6,TGTGCCAGCAGCTTGGACTACGAGCAGTACTTC,CASSLDYEQYF
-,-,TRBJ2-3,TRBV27,TGTGCCAGTAGAGGGACTAGCACAGATACGCAGTATTTT,CASRGTSTDTQYF